In this sample, the clone carrying this T cell receptor (beta chain) turned up a few times. This entry is derived from a study of blood T cell repertoires in COVID-19. Background on the study: In each case, the material was cDNA or gDNA derived from T cells, B-cell-depleted T cells, or PBMCs.

This CDR3 comprises 16 residues. In the original analysis: Amplifying reference gene primers gave estimates of nucleated cell counts. The assay was immunoSEQ multiplex PCR, and TCRdb's table has in-frame clones only and misses some. The V and J calls and clone size were taken over from that table, and D and trimming were inferred from the DNA. Among around 160,000 clones listed, approximately 86% were seen once. The chain has TRBV12-2 and TRBJ2-7; the table gives TRBD1 as D, unverified against the DNA. TRBV12-2 is listed as a pseudogene. This clonotype was sampled from a man aged 55 to 70 with acute or convalescent COVID-19. Sample: peripheral blood. The CDR3 spells CASRPRDSLYGYEQYF. CDR3 DNA: TGTGCAAGTCGTCCCCGGGACAGTCTATACGGCTACGAGCAGTACTTC.